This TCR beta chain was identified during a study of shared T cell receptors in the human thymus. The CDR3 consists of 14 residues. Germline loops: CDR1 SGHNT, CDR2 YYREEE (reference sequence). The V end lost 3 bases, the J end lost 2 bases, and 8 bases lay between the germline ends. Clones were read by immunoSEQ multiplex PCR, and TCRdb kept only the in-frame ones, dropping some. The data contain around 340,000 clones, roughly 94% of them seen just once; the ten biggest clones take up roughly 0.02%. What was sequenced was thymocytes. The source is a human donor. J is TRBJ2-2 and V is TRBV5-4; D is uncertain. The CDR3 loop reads CASSSYVNTGELFF. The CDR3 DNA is TGTGCCAGCAGCTCGTATGTAAACACCGGGGAGCTGTTTTTT. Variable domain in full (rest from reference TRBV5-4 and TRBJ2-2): ETGVTQSPTHLIKTRGQQVTLRCSSQSGHNTVSWYQQALGQGPQFIFQYYREEENGRGNFPPRFSGLQFPNYSSELNVNALELDDSALYLCASSSYVNTGELFFGEGSRLTVL.